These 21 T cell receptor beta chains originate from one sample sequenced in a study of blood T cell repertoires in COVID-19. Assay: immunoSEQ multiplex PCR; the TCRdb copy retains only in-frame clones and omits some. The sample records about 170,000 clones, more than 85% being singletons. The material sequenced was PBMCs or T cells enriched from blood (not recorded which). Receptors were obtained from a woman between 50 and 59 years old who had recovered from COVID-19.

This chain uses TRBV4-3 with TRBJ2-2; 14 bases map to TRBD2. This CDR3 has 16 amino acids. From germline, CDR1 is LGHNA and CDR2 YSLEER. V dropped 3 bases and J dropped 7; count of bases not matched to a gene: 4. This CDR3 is CASSQGLAGAGGELFF. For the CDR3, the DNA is TGCGCCAGCAGCCAGGGACTAGCGGGAGCGGGCGGGGAGCTGTTTTTT.

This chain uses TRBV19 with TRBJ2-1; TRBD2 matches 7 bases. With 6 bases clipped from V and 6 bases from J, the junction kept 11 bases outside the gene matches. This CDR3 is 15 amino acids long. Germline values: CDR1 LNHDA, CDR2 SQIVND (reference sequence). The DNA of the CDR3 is TGTGCCAGTAGCACATCTAGCGGTCGTGTCAATGAGCAGTTCTTC. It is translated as CASSTSSGRVNEQFF.

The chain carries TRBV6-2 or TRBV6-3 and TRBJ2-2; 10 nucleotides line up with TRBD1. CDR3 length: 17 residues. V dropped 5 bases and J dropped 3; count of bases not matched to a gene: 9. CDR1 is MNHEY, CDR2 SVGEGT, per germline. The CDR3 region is CASSGRRGTGDTGELFF. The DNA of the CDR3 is TGTGCCAGCAGTGGACGCCGCGGGACAGGGGACACCGGGGAGCTGTTTTTT.

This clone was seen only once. CDR3 region: CASSGLGTSNEQYF. The CDR3 DNA reads TGTGCCAGCAGCGGCCTCGGGACTTCTAACGAGCAGTACTTC. The chain links TRBV5-6 to TRBJ2-7, with TRBD2 as a possible D gene (6 bases). The CDR3 extends over 14 amino acids. Germline loops: CDR1 SGHDT, CDR2 YYEEEE. The germline V and J ends were trimmed by 4 bases and 5 bases, with 16 bases remaining between them.

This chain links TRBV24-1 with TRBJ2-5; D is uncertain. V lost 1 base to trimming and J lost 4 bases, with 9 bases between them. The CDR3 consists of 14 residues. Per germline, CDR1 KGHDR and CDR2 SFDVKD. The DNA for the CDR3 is TGTGCCACCAGTGATTTCGGTGCGCGAGAGACCCAGTACTTC. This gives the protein CATSDFGARETQYF.

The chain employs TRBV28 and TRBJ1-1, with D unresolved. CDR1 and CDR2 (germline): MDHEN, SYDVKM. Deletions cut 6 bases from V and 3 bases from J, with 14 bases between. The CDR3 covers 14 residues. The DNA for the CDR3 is TGTGCCAGCAGAAAATCCCTAGTAGACACTGAAGCTTTCTTT. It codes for CASRKSLVDTEAFF.

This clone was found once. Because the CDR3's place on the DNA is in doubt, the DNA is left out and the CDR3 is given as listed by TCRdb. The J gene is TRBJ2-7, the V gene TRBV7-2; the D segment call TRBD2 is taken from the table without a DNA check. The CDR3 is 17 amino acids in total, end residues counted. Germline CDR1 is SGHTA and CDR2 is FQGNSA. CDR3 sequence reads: CASSLVGGGTSGSGWYF.

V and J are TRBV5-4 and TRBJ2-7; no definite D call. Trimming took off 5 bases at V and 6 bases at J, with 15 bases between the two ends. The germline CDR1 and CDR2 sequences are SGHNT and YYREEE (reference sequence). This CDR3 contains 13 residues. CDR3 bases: TGTGCCAGCAGTCTCTCTCAGGCTTCCGAGCAGTACTTC. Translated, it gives CASSLSQASEQYF.

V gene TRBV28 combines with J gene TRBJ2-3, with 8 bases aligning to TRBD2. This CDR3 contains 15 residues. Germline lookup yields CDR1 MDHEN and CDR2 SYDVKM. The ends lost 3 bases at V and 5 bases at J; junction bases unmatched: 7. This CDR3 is CASSFQAGRGDTQYF. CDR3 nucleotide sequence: TGTGCCAGCAGTTTCCAGGCCGGGAGGGGAGATACGCAGTATTTT. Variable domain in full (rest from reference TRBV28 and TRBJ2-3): DVKVTQSSRYLVKRTGEKVFLECVQDMDHENMFWYRQDPGLGLRLIYFSYDVKMKEKGDIPEGYSVSREKKERFSLILESASTNQTSMYLCASSFQAGRGDTQYFGPGTRLTVL.

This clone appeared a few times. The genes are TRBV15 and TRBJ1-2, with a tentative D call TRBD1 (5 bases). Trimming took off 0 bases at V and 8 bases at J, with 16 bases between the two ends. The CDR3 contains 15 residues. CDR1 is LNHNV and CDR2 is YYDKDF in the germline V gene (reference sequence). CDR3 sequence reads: CATSRDRGVGAGYTF. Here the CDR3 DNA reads TGTGCCACCAGCAGAGATCGGGGGGTGGGTGCGGGCTACACCTTC.

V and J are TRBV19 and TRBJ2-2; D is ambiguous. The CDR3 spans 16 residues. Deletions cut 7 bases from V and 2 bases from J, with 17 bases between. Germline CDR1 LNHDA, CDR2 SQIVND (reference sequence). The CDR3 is CASINSRVLNTGELFF. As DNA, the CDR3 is TGTGCCAGTATTAATTCCCGGGTCCTTAACACCGGGGAGCTGTTTTTT. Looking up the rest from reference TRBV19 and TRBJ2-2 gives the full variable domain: DGGITQSPKYLFRKEGQNVTLSCEQNLNHDAMYWYRQDPGQGLRLIYYSQIVNDFQKGDIAEGYSVSREKKESFPLTVTSAQKNPTAFYLCASINSRVLNTGELFFGEGSRLTVL.

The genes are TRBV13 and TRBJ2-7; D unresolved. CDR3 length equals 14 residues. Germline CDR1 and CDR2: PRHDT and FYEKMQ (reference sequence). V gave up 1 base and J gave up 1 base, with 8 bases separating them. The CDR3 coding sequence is TGTGCCAGCAGCTTAGTTACGAGATCCTACGAGCAGTACTTC. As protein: CASSLVTRSYEQYF.

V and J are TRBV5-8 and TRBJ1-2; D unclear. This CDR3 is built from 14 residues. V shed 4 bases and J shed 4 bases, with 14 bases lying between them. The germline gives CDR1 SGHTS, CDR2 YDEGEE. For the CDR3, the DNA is TGTGCCAGCAGCCCCTCGGGGAGCCCCTATGGCTACACCTTC. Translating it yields CASSPSGSPYGYTF. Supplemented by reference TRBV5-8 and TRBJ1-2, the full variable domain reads EAGVTQSPTHLIKTRGQQATLRCSPISGHTSVYWYQQALGLGLQFLLWYDEGEERNRGNFPPRFSGRQFPNYSSELNVNALELEDSALYLCASSPSGSPYGYTFGSGTRLTVV.

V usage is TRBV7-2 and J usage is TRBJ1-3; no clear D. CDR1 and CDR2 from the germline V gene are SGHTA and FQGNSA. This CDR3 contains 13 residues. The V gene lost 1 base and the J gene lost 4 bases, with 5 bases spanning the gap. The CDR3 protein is CASSLGGGNTIYF. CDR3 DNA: TGTGCCAGCAGCTTAGGAGGAGGAAACACCATATATTTT.

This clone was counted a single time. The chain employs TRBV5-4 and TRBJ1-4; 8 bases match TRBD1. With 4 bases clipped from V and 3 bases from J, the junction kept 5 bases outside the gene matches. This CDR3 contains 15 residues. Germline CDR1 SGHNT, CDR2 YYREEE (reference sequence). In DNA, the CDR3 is TGTGCCAGCAGCAGCAGGGGGCTAGCTAATGAAAAACTGTTTTTT. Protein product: CASSSRGLANEKLFF.

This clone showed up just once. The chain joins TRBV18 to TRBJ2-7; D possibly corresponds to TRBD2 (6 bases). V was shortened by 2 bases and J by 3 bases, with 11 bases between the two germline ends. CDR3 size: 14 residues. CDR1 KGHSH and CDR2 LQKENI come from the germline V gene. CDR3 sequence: CASSPLREIYEQYF. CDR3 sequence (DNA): TGTGCCAGCTCACCATTACGGGAGATCTACGAGCAGTACTTC.

The CDR3 nucleotides read TGTGCCAGCAGCTTAAGACTAGGCGCCAGGGCGGACTATGGCTACACCTTC. Amino acids: CASSLRLGARADYGYTF. The chain employs TRBV7-8 and TRBJ1-2; tentatively, D is TRBD1 (5 bases). The V gene's germline CDR1 is SGHVS and CDR2 FQNEAQ. The V gene lost 2 bases and the J gene lost 3 bases, with 19 bases spanning the gap. There are 17 residues in the CDR3.

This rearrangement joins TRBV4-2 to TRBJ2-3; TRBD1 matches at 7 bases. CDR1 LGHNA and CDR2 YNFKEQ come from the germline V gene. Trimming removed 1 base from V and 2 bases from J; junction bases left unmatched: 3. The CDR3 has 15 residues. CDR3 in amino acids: CASSQVQGVTDTQYF. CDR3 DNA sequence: TGTGCCAGCAGCCAAGTCCAGGGGGTCACAGATACGCAGTATTTT.

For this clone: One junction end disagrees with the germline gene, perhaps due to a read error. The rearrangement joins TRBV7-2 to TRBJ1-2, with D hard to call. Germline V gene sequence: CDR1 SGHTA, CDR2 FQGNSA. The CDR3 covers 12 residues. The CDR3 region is CASSLASYGYTF. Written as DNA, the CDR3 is TGTGCCAGCAGCCTAGCCTCCTATGGCTACACCTTC.

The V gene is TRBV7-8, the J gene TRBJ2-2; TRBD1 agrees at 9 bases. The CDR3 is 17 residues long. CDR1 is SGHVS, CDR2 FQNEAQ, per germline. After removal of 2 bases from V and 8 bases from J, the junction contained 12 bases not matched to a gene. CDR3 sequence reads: CASSLLGTGRRVGELFF. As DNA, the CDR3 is TGTGCCAGCAGCTTACTTGGGACAGGGAGGAGGGTGGGGGAGCTGTTTTTT.

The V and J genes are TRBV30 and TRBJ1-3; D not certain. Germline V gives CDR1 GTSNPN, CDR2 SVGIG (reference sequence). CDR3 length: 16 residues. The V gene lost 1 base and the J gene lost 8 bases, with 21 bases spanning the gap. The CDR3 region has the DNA TGTGCCTGGAGTGATTATGGCATCAACTACGGGGACACCATATATTTT. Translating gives CAWSDYGINYGDTIYF.